One and the same sample provided the 2 T cell receptor beta chains below, sequenced in a study of PD-1 blockade in classical Hodgkin lymphoma. This table comes from immunoSEQ multiplex PCR, and its TCRdb copy is limited to in-frame clones, with some not included. This sample has around 40,000 clones, with 60% to 85% found just once. Brentuximab vedotin exposure varied among the patients, all of whom had relapsed after autologous stem cell transplantation. The sample here was peripheral blood mononuclear cells (PBMCs), taken at baseline. The receptors derive from a human donor with classical Hodgkin lymphoma.

This chain joins TRBV9 and TRBJ1-2, with 11 bases matching TRBD1. This CDR3 is 15 amino acids long. The germline CDR1 and CDR2 sequences are SGDLS and YYNGEE. Losses at the gene ends were 3 bases for V and 5 bases for J; bases not matched to a gene: 6. The CDR3 DNA follows: TGTGCCAGCAGCGGCGCCGGGACAGGGGGGTATGGCTACACCTTC. Translated: CASSGAGTGGYGYTF.

The chain recombines TRBV9 with TRBJ2-7; D is perhaps TRBD1 or TRBD2 (5 bases each). The V gene lost 0 bases and the J gene lost 2 bases, with 12 bases spanning the gap. Germline V gene sequence: CDR1 SGDLS, CDR2 YYNGEE. The CDR3 sequence is 15 residues long. The CDR3 sequence is CASSVETGPTYEQYF. DNA for the CDR3: TGTGCCAGCAGCGTAGAGACGGGGCCCACCTACGAGCAGTACTTC.